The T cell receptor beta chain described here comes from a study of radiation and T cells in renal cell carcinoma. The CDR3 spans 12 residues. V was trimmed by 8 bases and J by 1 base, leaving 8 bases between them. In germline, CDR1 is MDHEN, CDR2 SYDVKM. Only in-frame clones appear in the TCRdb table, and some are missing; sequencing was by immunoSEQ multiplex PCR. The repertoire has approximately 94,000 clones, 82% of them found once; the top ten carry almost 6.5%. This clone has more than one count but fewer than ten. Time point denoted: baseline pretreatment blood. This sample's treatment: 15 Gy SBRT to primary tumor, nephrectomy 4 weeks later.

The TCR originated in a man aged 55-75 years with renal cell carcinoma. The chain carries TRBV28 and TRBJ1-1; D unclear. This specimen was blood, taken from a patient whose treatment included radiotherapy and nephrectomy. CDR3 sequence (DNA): TGTGCCAGCGATTCAGGGAACACTGAAGCTTTCTTT. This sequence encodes CASDSGNTEAFF.